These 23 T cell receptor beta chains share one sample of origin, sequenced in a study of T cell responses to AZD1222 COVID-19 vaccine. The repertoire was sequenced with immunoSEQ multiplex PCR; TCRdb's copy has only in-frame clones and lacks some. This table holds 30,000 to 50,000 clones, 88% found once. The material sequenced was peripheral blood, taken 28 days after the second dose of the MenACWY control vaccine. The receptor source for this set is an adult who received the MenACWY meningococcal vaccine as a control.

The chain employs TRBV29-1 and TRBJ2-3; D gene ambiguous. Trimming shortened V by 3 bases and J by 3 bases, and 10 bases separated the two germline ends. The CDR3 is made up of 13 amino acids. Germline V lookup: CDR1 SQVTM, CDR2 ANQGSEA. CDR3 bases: TGCAGCGTTGATGGCCGGTTGACAGATACGCAGTATTTT. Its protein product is CSVDGRLTDTQYF.

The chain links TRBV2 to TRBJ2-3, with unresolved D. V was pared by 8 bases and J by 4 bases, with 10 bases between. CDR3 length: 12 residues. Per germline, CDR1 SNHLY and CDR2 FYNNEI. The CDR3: CASGILADTQYF. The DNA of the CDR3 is TGTGCCAGCGGGATACTGGCAGATACGCAGTATTTT.

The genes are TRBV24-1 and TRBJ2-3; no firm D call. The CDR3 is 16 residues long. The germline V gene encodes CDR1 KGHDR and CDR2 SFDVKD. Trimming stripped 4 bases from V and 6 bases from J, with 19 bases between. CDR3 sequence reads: CATSDHSVGSSDTQYF. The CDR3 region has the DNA TGTGCCACCAGTGACCACTCCGTGGGATCGTCCGATACGCAGTATTTT.

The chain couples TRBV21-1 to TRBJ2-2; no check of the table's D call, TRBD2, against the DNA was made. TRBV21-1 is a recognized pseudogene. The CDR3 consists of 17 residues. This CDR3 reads CASSPQRAYPNTGELFF. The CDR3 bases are TGTGCCAGCAGCCCCCAGCGGGCCTACCCGAACACCGGGGAGCTGTTTTTT.

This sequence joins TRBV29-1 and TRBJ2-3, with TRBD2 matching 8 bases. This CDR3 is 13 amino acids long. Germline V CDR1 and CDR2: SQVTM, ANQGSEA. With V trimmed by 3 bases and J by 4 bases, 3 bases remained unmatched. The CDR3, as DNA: TGCAGCGTTGAGGTAGCGGGACCAGATACGCAGTATTTT. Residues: CSVEVAGPDTQYF.

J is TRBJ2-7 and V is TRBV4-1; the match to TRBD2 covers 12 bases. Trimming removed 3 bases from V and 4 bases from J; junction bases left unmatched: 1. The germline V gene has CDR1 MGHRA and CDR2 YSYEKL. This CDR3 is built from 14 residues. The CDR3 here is CASSHGTSGYEQYF. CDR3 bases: TGCGCCAGCAGCCATGGGACTAGCGGGTACGAGCAGTACTTC.

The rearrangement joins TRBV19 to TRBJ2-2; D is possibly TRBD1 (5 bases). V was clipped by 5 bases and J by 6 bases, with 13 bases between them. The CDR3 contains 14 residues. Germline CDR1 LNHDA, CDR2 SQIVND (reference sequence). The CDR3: CASSHPVGPGELFF. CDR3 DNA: TGTGCCAGTAGTCACCCGGTGGGGCCCGGGGAGCTGTTTTTT.

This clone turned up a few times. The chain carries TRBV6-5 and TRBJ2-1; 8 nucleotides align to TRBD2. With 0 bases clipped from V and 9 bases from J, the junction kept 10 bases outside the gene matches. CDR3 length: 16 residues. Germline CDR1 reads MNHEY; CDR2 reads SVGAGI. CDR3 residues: CASSYSVGGLEAEQFF. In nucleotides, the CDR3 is TGTGCCAGCAGTTACTCCGTAGGGGGACTAGAGGCTGAGCAGTTCTTC.

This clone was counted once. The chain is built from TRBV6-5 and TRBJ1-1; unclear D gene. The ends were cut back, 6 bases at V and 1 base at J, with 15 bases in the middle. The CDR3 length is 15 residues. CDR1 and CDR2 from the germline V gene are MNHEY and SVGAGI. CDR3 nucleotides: TGTGCCAGCAGAAGGGTGGGGAGAAAGAACACTGAAGCTTTCTTT. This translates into CASRRVGRKNTEAFF.

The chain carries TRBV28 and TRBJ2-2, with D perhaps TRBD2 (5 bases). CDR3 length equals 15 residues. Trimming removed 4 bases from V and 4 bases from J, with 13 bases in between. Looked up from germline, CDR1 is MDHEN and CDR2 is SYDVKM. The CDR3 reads CASSSGLLSTGELFF. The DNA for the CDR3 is TGTGCCAGCAGTTCCGGACTCCTTAGCACCGGGGAGCTGTTTTTT. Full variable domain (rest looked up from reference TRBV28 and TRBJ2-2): DVKVTQSSRYLVKRTGEKVFLECVQDMDHENMFWYRQDPGLGLRLIYFSYDVKMKEKGDIPEGYSVSREKKERFSLILESASTNQTSMYLCASSSGLLSTGELFFGEGSRLTVL.

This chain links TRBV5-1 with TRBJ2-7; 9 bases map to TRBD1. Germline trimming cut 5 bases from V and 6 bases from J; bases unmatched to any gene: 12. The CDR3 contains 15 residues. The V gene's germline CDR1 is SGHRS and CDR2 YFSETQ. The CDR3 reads CASSRPGTGTSEQYF. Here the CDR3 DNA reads TGCGCCAGCAGTCGTCCCGGGACAGGGACGTCCGAGCAGTACTTC.

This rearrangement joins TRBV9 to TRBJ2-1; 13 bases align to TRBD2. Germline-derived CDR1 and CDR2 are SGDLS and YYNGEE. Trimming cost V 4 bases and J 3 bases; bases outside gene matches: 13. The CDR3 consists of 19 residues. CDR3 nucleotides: TGTGCCAGCAGCCCGGGACTAGCGGGATCCGGGGGATTCTACAATGAGCAGTTCTTC. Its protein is CASSPGLAGSGGFYNEQFF.

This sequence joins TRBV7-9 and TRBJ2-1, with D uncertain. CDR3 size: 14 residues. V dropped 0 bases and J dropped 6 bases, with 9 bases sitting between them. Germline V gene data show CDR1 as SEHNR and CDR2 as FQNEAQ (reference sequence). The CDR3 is CASSLANVANEQFF. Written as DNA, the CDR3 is TGTGCCAGCAGCTTAGCCAATGTTGCCAATGAGCAGTTCTTC.

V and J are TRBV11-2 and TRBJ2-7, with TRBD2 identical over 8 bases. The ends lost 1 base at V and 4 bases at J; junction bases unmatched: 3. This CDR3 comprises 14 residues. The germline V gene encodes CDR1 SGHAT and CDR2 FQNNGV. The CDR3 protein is CASSLAGGQYEQYF. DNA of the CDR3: TGTGCCAGCAGCTTAGCGGGAGGGCAATACGAGCAGTACTTC.

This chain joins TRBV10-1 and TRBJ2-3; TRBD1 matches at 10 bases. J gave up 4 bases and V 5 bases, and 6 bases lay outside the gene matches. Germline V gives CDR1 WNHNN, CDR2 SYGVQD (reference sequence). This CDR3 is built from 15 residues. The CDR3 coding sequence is TGCGCCAGCAGTCCCGGGACAGGGGTGGCAGATACGCAGTATTTT. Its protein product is CASSPGTGVADTQYF.

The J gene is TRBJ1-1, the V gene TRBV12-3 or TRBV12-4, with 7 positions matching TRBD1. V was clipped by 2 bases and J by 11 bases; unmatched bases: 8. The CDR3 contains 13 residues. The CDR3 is CASSLQGVMFAFF. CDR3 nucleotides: TGTGCCAGCAGTTTACAGGGGGTCATGTTTGCTTTCTTT.

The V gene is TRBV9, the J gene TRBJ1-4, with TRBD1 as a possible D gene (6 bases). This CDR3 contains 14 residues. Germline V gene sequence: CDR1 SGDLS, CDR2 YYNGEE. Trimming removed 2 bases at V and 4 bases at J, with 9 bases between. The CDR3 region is CASSVGQINEKLFF. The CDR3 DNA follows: TGTGCCAGCAGCGTTGGACAGATTAATGAAAAACTGTTTTTT.

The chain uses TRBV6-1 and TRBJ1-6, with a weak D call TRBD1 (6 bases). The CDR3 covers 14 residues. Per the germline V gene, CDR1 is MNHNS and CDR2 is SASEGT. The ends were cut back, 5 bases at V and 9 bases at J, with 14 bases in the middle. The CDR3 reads CASSSHRAISPLHF. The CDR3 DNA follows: TGTGCCAGCAGTTCCCACAGGGCTATTTCACCCCTCCACTTT.

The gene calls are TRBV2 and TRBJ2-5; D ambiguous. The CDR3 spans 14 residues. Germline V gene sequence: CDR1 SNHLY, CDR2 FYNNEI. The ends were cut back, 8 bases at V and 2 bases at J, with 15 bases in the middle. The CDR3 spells CASSDYGVQETQYF. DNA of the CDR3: TGTGCCAGCTCCGATTATGGAGTTCAAGAGACCCAGTACTTC.

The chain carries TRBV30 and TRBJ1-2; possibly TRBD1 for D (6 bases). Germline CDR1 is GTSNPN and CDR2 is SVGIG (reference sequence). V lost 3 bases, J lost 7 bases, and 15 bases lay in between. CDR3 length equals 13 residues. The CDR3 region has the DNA TGTGCCTGGAGCAACAACAGGGTCAGTGGCTACACCTTC. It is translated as CAWSNNRVSGYTF.

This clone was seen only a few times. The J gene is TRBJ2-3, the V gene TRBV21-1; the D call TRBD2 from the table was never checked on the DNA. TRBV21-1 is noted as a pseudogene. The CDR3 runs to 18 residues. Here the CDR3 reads CASSKALSPRGSTDTQYF. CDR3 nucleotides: TGTGCCAGCAGCAAAGCCCTTTCTCCGCGGGGGAGCACAGATACGCAGTATTTT.

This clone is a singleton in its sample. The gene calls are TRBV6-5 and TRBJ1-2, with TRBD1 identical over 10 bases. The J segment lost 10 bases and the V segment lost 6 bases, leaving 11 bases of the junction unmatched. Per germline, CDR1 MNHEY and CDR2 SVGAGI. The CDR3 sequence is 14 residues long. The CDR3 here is CASRVMAGTGVYTF. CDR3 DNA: TGTGCCAGCAGGGTAATGGCCGGGACAGGGGTCTACACCTTC.

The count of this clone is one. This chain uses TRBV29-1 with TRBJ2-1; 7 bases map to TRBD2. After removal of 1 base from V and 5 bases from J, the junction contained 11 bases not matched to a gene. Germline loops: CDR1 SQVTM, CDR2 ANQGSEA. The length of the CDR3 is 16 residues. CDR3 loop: CSVEAMASGPDNEQFF. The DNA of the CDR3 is TGCAGCGTTGAAGCAATGGCTAGCGGACCCGACAATGAGCAGTTCTTC.